This entry describes one T cell receptor beta chain. Its specificity is unknown. Both 60 Vbeta primers and 13 Jbeta primers went into the PCR. Only in-frame clones appear in the TCRdb table, and some are missing; sequencing was by immunoSEQ multiplex PCR. The table lists 70,000 or so clones. V lost 4 bases to trimming and J lost 2 bases, with 20 bases between them. The CDR3 spans 17 residues. CDR1 SEHNR and CDR2 FQNEAQ come from the germline V gene (reference sequence). These data belong to a study of cytomegalovirus exposure and HLA in healthy donors. As for the study in general: Earlier, approximately 180 million T cells were analyzed, and about 100 million unique TCR beta sequences were found among them. There were some 400 genotyped donors. Of these, 81% fell in the genetic ancestry cluster associated with self-reported Caucasian donors.

Study results and caveats: Per a later analysis, HLA-associated TCR beta chains showed more clonal expansion than other, equally common TCR beta chains. Some public TCRs appeared in many individuals, while most sequences were rare.

V is TRBV7-9 and J is TRBJ1-2; D remains ambiguous. The TCR comes from a female donor in good health and CMV-seropositive. The specimen sequenced was PBMCs. The CDR3 DNA reads as TGTGCCAGCAGCTGGCGGGGAGAGTGGCAACCCAACTATGGCTACACCTTC. It codes for CASSWRGEWQPNYGYTF.